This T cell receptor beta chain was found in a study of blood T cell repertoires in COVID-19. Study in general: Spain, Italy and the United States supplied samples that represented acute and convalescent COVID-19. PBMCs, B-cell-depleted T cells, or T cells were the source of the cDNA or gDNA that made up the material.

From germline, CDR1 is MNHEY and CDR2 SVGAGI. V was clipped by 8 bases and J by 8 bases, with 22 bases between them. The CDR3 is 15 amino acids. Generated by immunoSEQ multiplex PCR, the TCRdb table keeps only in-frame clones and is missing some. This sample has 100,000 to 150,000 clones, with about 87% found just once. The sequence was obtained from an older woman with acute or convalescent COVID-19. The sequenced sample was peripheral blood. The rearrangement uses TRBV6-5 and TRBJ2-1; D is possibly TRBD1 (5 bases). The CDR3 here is CASSLVGLKGDEQFF. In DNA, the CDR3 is TGTGCCAGCTCGTTGGTGGGATTAAAAGGGGATGAGCAGTTCTTC.